The 20 T cell receptor beta chains given below trace back to one sample, sequenced in a study of blood T cell repertoires in COVID-19. This table comes from immunoSEQ multiplex PCR, and its TCRdb copy is limited to in-frame clones, with some not included. The table has approximately 360,000 clones, approximately 88% seen once. The sample taken for sequencing was PBMCs or T cells enriched from blood (not recorded which). The source of these receptors is a woman in her 30s with acute COVID-19.

V and J are TRBV4-2 and TRBJ2-2, with 9 bases aligning to TRBD2. Per the germline V gene, CDR1 is LGHNA and CDR2 is YNFKEQ. Trimming cost V 1 base and J 5 bases; bases outside gene matches: 8. This CDR3 has 17 amino acids. The CDR3 region has the DNA TGTGCCAGCAGCCAAGGGATAGCGGGGGCGGGGACCGGGGAGCTGTTTTTT. Translation gives CASSQGIAGAGTGELFF.

The chain links TRBV11-3 to TRBJ2-1; no firm D call. Germline V gene lookup returns CDR1 SGHNT and CDR2 YENEEA. V was shortened by 2 bases and J by 7 bases, with 9 bases between the two germline ends. This CDR3 comprises 13 residues. The CDR3 here is CASSLRSGNEQFF. CDR3 DNA sequence: TGTGCCAGCAGCTTAAGGAGTGGGAATGAGCAGTTCTTC.

This clone has just one count. The chain combines TRBV7-9 with TRBJ1-2; 7 nucleotides line up with TRBD1. Germline-derived CDR1 and CDR2 are SEHNR and FQNEAQ (reference sequence). The V segment lost 1 base and the J segment 9 bases; nucleotides outside the gene matches: 17. The CDR3 runs 17 residues. CDR3 region: CASSLEGDSLKRRSYTF. DNA of the CDR3: TGTGCCAGCAGCTTAGAGGGGGACAGCCTCAAGAGAAGAAGCTACACCTTC.

This clone was counted between two and nine times. The rearrangement uses TRBV19 and TRBJ1-2, with TRBD1 matching 8 bases. The germline V gene encodes CDR1 LNHDA and CDR2 SQIVND (reference sequence). This CDR3 region has 19 residues. V trimming: 3 bases; J trimming: 1 base; junction bases outside the gene matches: 16. The CDR3 protein is CASSIYFDRGHAYNYGYTF. Here the CDR3 DNA reads TGTGCCAGTAGTATCTATTTTGACAGGGGACATGCTTATAACTATGGCTACACCTTC.

V gene TRBV29-1 combines with J gene TRBJ2-7, with TRBD1 matching over 8 bases. The CDR3 loop spans 16 amino acids. Unmatched junction bases numbered 12, after V lost 4 bases and J lost 1 base. Looked up from germline, CDR1 is SQVTM and CDR2 is ANQGSEA. CDR3 residues: CSVVGQAPYSSYEQYF. In DNA form, the CDR3 reads TGCAGCGTTGTGGGACAGGCACCCTATTCTTCCTACGAGCAGTACTTC.

This rearrangement joins TRBV2 to TRBJ1-2; TRBD1 aligns across 9 bases. The V segment lost 10 bases and the J segment 2 bases; nucleotides outside the gene matches: 5. This CDR3 is 13 amino acids long. Germline values: CDR1 SNHLY, CDR2 FYNNEI. The CDR3 sequence: CAKMDRGNYGYTF. The CDR3 DNA reads TGTGCCAAAATGGACAGGGGCAACTATGGCTACACCTTC.

This chain uses TRBV29-1 with TRBJ1-4, with 7 positions matching TRBD1. The ends lost 7 bases at V and 7 bases at J; junction bases unmatched: 6. The CDR3 covers 12 residues. Looked up from germline, CDR1 is SQVTM and CDR2 is ANQGSEA. This CDR3 reads CSAWTGGEKLFF. CDR3 in DNA: TGCAGCGCTTGGACAGGAGGTGAAAAACTGTTTTTT.

This chain links TRBV11-2 with TRBJ1-1; possibly TRBD1 for D (5 bases). CDR1 SGHAT and CDR2 FQNNGV come from the germline V gene. Deletions cut 5 bases from V and 1 base from J, with 14 bases between. CDR3 length equals 15 residues. The CDR3 reads CASSPRTRKNTEAFF. The CDR3 nucleotides read TGTGCCAGCAGCCCACGGACAAGGAAGAACACTGAAGCTTTCTTT.

The chain couples TRBV24-1 to TRBJ2-3, with 7 nucleotides matching TRBD1. The V gene end was trimmed by 7 bases and the J gene end by 3 bases; junction bases not matched to a gene: 9. The CDR3 runs to 15 residues. Germline CDR1 KGHDR, CDR2 SFDVKD. The CDR3, as DNA: TGTGCCACCAGCGCCACGGGACAGCATACAGATACGCAGTATTTT. It specifies CATSATGQHTDTQYF.

In its sample, this clone was seen a few times. This sequence joins TRBV5-1 and TRBJ1-1; possible D gene TRBD1, 5 bases. The length of the CDR3 is 14 residues. CDR1 and CDR2 (germline): SGHRS, YFSETQ. Trimming removed 0 bases from V and 0 bases from J, with 6 bases in between. This CDR3 is CASSLATVNTEAFF. CDR3 bases: TGCGCCAGCAGCTTGGCGACAGTGAACACTGAAGCTTTCTTT. Variable domain in full (rest from reference TRBV5-1 and TRBJ1-1): KAGVTQTPRYLIKTRGQQVTLSCSPISGHRSVSWYQQTPGQGLQFLFEYFSETQRNKGNFPGRFSGRQFSNSRSEMNVSTLELGDSALYLCASSLATVNTEAFFGQGTRLTVV.

V and J are TRBV21-1 and TRBJ1-2. TRBV21-1 is classified as a pseudogene. The length of the CDR3 is 15 residues. The CDR3 region has the DNA TGTGCCAGCAGCAACACTATTCGTATCGGGGAGACCTACACCTTC. Its protein is CASSNTIRIGETYTF.

The rearrangement uses TRBV27 and TRBJ2-1; TRBD2 might be the D (5 bases). The V end was cut by 6 bases, the J end by 2 bases, with 20 bases between. Germline assignment: CDR1 MNHEY and CDR2 SMNVEV (reference sequence). The CDR3 sequence is 17 residues long. The CDR3 sequence: CASSVSWTAFTYNEQFF. The CDR3 nucleotides are TGTGCCAGCAGCGTTTCTTGGACTGCCTTCACCTACAATGAGCAGTTCTTC.

CDR3 in amino acids: CASTRPSSYNEQFF. The DNA for the CDR3 is TGCGCCAGCACGCGGCCCAGCTCCTACAATGAGCAGTTCTTC. V and J are TRBV10-1 and TRBJ2-1; D ambiguous. The V gene lost 7 bases and the J gene lost 0 bases, with 10 bases spanning the gap. CDR3 length: 14 residues. CDR1 is WNHNN, CDR2 SYGVQD, per germline (reference sequence).

The J gene is TRBJ1-5, the V gene TRBV2; no firm D call. Between the trimmed V and J ends, which lost 5 bases and 7 bases, there was a span of 12 bases. Germline V lookup: CDR1 SNHLY, CDR2 FYNNEI. The length of the CDR3 is 13 residues. CDR3 loop: CASSREEKQPQHF. The CDR3 bases are TGTGCCAGCAGTCGAGAGGAAAAGCAGCCCCAGCATTTT. Combining the CDR3 with reference TRBV2 and TRBJ1-5 gives the whole variable domain EPEVTQTPSHQVTQMGQEVILRCVPISNHLYFYWYRQILGQKVEFLVSFYNNEISEKSEIFDDQFSVERPDGSNFTLKIRSTKLEDSAMYFCASSREEKQPQHFGDGTRLSIL.

Turning to this clone: The junction shows a germline mismatch at one end, possibly a read error. V and J are TRBV5-5 and TRBJ1-1; TRBD1 matches 7 bases. The CDR3 sequence is 12 residues long. Germline CDR1 reads SGHKS; CDR2 reads YYEKEE (reference sequence). CDR3 sequence reads: CASSNRTGDPHF. CDR3 coding DNA: TGTGCCAGCAGCAACAGGACAGGTGACCCACATTTT.

The rearrangement joins TRBV5-1 to TRBJ1-6, with D unclear. Germline V gene data show CDR1 as SGHRS and CDR2 as YFSETQ. Trimming left V 0 bases short and J 7 bases short, with 11 bases between. This CDR3 has 15 residues. This CDR3 reads CASSLGGFDNSPLHF. The CDR3 nucleotides are TGCGCCAGCAGCTTGGGAGGGTTCGACAATTCACCCCTCCACTTT.

The chain couples TRBV7-9 to TRBJ2-7; D possibly corresponds to TRBD2 (6 bases). The ends were cut back, 5 bases at V and 2 bases at J, with 16 bases in the middle. The CDR3 is 15 amino acids. Germline V gene lookup returns CDR1 SEHNR and CDR2 FQNEAQ (reference sequence). The CDR3 DNA reads TGTGCCAGCAGCCCCCATGCGGGGCCTCCCTACGAGCAGTACTTC. It is translated as CASSPHAGPPYEQYF.

The genes are TRBV6-2 or TRBV6-3 and TRBJ2-7; 10 nucleotides match TRBD1. V trimming: 0 bases; J trimming: 6 bases; junction bases outside the gene matches: 11. The CDR3 totals 17 residues. Germline-derived CDR1 and CDR2 are MNHEY and SVGEGT. CDR3 region: CASSYSNSSRDRGEQYF. CDR3 DNA: TGTGCCAGCAGTTACTCGAATTCGTCCAGGGACAGGGGCGAGCAGTACTTC.

This chain connects TRBV7-2 to TRBJ1-2; D remains unclear. V lost 3 bases, J lost 7 bases, and 12 bases lay in between. The CDR3 runs 13 residues. In germline, CDR1 is SGHTA, CDR2 FQGNSA. CDR3 bases: TGTGCCAGCAGCTTCTCGGGGTCAGGTGGCTACACCTTC. Translation: CASSFSGSGGYTF.

This chain joins TRBV7-2 and TRBJ1-4; tentatively, D is TRBD1 (5 bases). Germline V gene sequence: CDR1 SGHTA, CDR2 FQGNSA. Trimming stripped 5 bases from V and 8 bases from J, with 18 bases between. The CDR3 loop spans 15 amino acids. The CDR3 sequence is CASSLTTEVLEKLFF. The DNA of the CDR3 is TGTGCCAGCAGCCTGACGACAGAAGTACTCGAAAAACTGTTTTTT.